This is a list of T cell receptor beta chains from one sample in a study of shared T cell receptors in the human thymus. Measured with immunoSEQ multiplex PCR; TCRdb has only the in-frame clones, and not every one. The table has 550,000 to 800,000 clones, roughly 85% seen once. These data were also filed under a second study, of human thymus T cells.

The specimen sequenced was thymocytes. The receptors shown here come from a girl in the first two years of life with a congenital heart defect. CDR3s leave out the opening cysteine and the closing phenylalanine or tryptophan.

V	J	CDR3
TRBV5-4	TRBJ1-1	ASSLGTGIEAF
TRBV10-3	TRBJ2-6	AIRKDRPSGANVLT
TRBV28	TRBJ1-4	ASSLPRQGAGKLF
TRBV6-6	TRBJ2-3	ASNFVSGTDTQY
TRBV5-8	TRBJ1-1	ASSLWQGYTEAF
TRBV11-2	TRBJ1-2	ASSRDHLGQSTNYGYT
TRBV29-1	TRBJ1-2	SVPGGVYGYT
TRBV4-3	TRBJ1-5	ASSQGWASLTSGNQPQH
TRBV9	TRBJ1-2	ASSVADGQEGDGYT
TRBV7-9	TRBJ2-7	ASSPNRGHDEQY
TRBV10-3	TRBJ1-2	AISEGASNYGYT
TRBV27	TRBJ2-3	ASSPTGGYGDTQY
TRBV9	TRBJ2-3	ASSVEDGGVVTDTQY
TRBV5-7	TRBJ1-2	ASSRNGRRSYGYT
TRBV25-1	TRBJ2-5	ASSERGEETQY
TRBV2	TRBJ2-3	ASSGQLAHTQY
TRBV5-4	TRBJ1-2	ASSPHHRGYGYT
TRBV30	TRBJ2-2	AWTSSSGTNSGELF
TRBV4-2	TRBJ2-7	ASSLERGLAGHFYEQY
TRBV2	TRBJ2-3	ASRGLLAAIKDCTDTQY
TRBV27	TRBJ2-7	ASSLHRGDYEQY
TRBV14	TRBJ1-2	ASSQEWDRFGYT
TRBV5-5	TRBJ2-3	ASSFRDRVLSDTQY
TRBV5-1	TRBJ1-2	ASSPDRGTGYT
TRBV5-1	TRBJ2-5	ASGTSGRETQY
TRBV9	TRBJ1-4	ASSPRQGLASEKLF
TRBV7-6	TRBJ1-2	ASSFAANYGYT
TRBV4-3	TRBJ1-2	ASSQDMLGGKSAYGYT
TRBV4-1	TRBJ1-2	ASSQDSDGGEGHYGYT